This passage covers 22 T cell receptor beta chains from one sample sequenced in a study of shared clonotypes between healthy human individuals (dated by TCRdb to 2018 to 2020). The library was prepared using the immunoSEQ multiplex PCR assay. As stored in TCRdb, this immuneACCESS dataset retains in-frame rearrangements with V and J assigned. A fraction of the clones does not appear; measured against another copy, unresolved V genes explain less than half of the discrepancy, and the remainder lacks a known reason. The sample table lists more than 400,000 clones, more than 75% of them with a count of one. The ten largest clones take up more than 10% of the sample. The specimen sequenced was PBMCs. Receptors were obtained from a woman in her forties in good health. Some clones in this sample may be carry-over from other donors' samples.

The CDR3 spells CASSVATGEGGLLETQYF. The CDR3 nucleotides are TGTGCCAGCAGCGTAGCTACGGGCGAGGGAGGCTTGTTAGAGACCCAGTACTTC. The V call is TRBV9, the J call TRBJ2-5; a weak D match, TRBD2 (6 bases). V was trimmed by 0 bases and J by 4 bases, leaving 22 bases between them. Germline CDR1 reads SGDLS; CDR2 reads YYNGEE. The CDR3 runs 18 residues.

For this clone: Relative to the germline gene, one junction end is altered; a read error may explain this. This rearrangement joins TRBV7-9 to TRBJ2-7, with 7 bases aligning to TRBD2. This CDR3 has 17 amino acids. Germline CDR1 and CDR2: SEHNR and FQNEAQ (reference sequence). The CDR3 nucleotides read TGCGCCAGCAGCCAAGGAGCGGGCAGCGGGGTCCGCTACGAGCAGTACTTC. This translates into CASSQGAGSGVRYEQYF.

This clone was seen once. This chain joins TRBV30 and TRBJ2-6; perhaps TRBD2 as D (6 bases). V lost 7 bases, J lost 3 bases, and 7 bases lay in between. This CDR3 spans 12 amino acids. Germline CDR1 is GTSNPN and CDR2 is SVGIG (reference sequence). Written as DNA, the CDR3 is TGTGCCTCCGGGGGTGGGGCCAACGTCCTGACTTTC. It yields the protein CASGGGANVLTF. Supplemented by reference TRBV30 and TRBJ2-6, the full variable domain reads SQTIHQWPATLVQPVGSPLSLECTVEGTSNPNLYWYRQAAGRGLQLLFYSVGIGQISSEVPQNLSASRPQDRQFILSSKKLLLSDSGFYLCASGGGANVLTFGAGSRLTVL.

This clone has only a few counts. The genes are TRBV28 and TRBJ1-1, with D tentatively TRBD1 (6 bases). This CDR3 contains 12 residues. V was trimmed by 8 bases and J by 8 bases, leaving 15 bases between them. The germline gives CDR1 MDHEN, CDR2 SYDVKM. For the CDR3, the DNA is TGTGCCAGCCTGGGGGCGCCCCCAGAAGCTTTCTTT. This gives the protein CASLGAPPEAFF.

The CDR3 loop is CASTPAGGGDTQYF. Here the CDR3 DNA reads TGTGCCAGCACCCCCGCTGGGGGGGGAGATACGCAGTATTTT. The chain joins TRBV28 to TRBJ2-3; 7 bases line up with TRBD2. The CDR3 has 14 amino acids. Germline CDR1 and CDR2: MDHEN and SYDVKM. V lost 7 bases, J lost 5 bases, and 9 bases stayed unmatched.

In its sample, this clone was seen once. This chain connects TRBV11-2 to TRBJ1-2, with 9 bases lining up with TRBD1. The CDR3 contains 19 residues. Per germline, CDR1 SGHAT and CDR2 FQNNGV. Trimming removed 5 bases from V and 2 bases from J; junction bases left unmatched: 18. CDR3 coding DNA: TGTGCCAGCAGCCTAACCTACAGGGGGCCACGATCAACGAACTATGGCTACACCTTC. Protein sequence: CASSLTYRGPRSTNYGYTF. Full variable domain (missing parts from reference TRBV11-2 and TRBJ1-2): EAGVAQSPRYKIIEKRQSVAFWCNPISGHATLYWYQQILGQGPKLLIQFQNNGVVDDSQLPKDRFSAERLKGVDSTLKIQPAKLEDSAVYLCASSLTYRGPRSTNYGYTFGSGTRLTVV.

For the CDR3, the DNA is TGCAGCGTTGAAGTGGGGATCGACGGGGAGCTGTTTTTT. Amino acids: CSVEVGIDGELFF. The chain carries TRBV29-1 and TRBJ2-2; no firm D call. The CDR3 is 13 residues long. V was cut by 1 base and J by 7 bases, with 10 bases left in between. Germline values: CDR1 SQVTM, CDR2 ANQGSEA.

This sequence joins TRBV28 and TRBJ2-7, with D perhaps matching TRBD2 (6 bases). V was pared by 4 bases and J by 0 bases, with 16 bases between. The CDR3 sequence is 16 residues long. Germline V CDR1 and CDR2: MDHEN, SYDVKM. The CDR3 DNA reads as TGTGCCAGCAGTTCCCCGGGGGACCCCGTCTCCTACGAGCAGTACTTC. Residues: CASSSPGDPVSYEQYF.

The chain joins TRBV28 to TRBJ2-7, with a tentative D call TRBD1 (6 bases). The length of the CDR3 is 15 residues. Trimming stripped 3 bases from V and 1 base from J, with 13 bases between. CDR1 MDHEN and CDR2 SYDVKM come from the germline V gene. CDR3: CASSLSGAPSYEQYF. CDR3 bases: TGTGCCAGCAGTTTGTCAGGGGCTCCTTCCTACGAGCAGTACTTC.

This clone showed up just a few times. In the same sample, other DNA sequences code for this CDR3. CDR3 in DNA: TGTGCCAGCAGCTTAACCGGAGGCTACGAGCAGTACTTC. Its protein product is CASSLTGGYEQYF. The chain has TRBV7-3 and TRBJ2-7; possibly TRBD2 for D (5 bases). The germline CDR1 and CDR2 sequences are SGHTA and FQGTGA. V was cut by 0 bases and J by 3 bases, with 6 bases left in between. The CDR3 contains 13 residues.

CDR3 protein: CASSKGGPGGYNEQFF. The CDR3 nucleotides are TGTGCCAGCAGCAAGGGAGGGCCTGGAGGTTACAATGAGCAGTTCTTC. This chain links TRBV7-2 with TRBJ2-1; 7 nucleotides agree with TRBD2. The CDR3 sequence is 16 residues long. Germline V gives CDR1 SGHTA, CDR2 FQGNSA. With V trimmed by 5 bases and J by 4 bases, 11 bases remained unmatched.

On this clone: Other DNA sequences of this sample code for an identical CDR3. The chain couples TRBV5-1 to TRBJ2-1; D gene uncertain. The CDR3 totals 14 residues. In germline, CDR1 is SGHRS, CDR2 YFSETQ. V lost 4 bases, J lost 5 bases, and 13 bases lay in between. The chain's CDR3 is CASSPTTGNNEQFF. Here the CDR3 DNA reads TGCGCCAGCAGCCCCACCACTGGGAACAATGAGCAGTTCTTC.

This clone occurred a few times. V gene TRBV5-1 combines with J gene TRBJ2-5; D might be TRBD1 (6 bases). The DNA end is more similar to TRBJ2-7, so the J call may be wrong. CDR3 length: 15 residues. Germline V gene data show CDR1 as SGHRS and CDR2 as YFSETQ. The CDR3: CASSLGPGDIYEQYF. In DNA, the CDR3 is TGCGCCAGCAGCTTGGGCCCAGGGGACATCTACGAGCAGTACTTC.

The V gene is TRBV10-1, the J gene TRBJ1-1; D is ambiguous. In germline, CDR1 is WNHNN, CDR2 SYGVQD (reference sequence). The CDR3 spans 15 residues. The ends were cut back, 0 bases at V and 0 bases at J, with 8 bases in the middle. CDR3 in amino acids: CASSESSQVNTEAFF. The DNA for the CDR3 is TGCGCCAGCAGTGAGTCGAGTCAAGTGAACACTGAAGCTTTCTTT.

Here the CDR3 reads CASSPGSPTDTQYF. CDR3 nucleotide sequence: TGCGCCAGCAGCCCGGGTTCCCCCACAGATACGCAGTATTTT. V and J are TRBV5-1 and TRBJ2-3; D remains ambiguous. V was shortened by 4 bases and J by 2 bases, with 11 bases between the two germline ends. The CDR3 totals 14 residues. Germline values: CDR1 SGHRS, CDR2 YFSETQ.

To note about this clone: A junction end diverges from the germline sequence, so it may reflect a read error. CDR3 protein: CAGSPGQGVKSSF. In nucleotides, the CDR3 is TGTGCCGGGTCCCCGGGACAGGGGGTCAAATCTTCTTTT. This sequence joins TRBV7-9 and TRBJ1-3; 11 bases map to TRBD1. The CDR3 totals 13 residues. Germline-derived CDR1 and CDR2 are SEHNR and FQNEAQ (reference sequence).

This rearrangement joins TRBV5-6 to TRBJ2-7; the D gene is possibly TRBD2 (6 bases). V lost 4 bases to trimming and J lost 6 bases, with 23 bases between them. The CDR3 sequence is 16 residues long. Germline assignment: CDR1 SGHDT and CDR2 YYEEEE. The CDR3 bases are TGTGCCAGCAGCATGAGACCGGGCCGGACGGGGGTCGAGCAGTACTTC. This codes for CASSMRPGRTGVEQYF.

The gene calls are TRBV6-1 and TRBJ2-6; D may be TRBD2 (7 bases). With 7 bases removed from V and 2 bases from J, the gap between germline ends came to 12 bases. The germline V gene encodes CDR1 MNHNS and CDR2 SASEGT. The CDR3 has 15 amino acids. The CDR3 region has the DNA TGTGCCAGCAAGAGGGGGGGGCCTGGGGCCAACGTCCTGACTTTC. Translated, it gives CASKRGGPGANVLTF.

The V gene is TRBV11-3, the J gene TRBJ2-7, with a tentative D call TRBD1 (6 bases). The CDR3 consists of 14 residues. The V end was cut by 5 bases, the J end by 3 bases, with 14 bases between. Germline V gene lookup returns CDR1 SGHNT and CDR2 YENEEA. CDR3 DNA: TGTGCCAGCAGCCCACGAGGGGGTGACTACGAGCAGTACTTC. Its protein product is CASSPRGGDYEQYF.

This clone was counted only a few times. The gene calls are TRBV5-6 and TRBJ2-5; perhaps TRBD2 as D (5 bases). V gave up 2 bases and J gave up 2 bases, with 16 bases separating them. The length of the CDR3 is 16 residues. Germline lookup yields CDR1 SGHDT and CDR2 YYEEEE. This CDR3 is CASSFGLQAEQETQYF. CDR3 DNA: TGTGCCAGCAGCTTTGGCCTGCAAGCGGAACAAGAGACCCAGTACTTC.

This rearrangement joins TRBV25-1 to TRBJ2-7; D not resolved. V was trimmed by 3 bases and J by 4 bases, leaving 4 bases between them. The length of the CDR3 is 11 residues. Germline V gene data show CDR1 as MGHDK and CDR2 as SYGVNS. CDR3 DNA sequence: TGTGCCAGCAGTGAGGATTACGAGCAGTACTTC. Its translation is CASSEDYEQYF.

The CDR3 nucleotides read TGTGCCAGCAGTTCCTTCGGGACTAGCGGGAGGGCCAGCGAGCAGTACTTC. Protein sequence: CASSSFGTSGRASEQYF. The rearrangement links TRBV27 to TRBJ2-7, with 16 bases fitting TRBD2. The length of the CDR3 is 17 residues. Germline trimming cut 4 bases from V and 6 bases from J; bases unmatched to any gene: 9. Per the germline V gene, CDR1 is MNHEY and CDR2 is SMNVEV (reference sequence).